The present entry profiles one TCR beta chain with its context. This specimen comes from a study of blood T cell repertoires in COVID-19. Background on the study: Material from acute and convalescent COVID-19 was sourced from the United States, Italy and Spain. Nucleic acid was either cDNA or gDNA, and it came from T cells, B-cell-depleted T cells, or PBMCs.

All enrollees were about 18 to 100 years old and from fewer than 30 US areas. The CDR3 runs to 16 residues. Original processing methods: Nucleated cell number was recorded as an estimate derived from reference gene primer amplification. Assay: immunoSEQ multiplex PCR; the TCRdb copy retains only in-frame clones and omits some. For V, J and clone size, that table is used; D and trimming come from the DNA. This table has some 400,000 clones, roughly nine tenths appearing once. The source of this sequence is a woman in her twenties or thirties who had recovered from COVID-19. The chain recombines TRBV21-1 with TRBJ1-4; TRBD1, the D gene given by the table, was not confirmed from the DNA. TRBV21-1 is designated a pseudogene. The sample comprised PBMCs or T cells enriched from blood (not recorded which). The chain's CDR3 is CASRGQGSATNEKLFF. As DNA, the CDR3 is TGTGCCAGCAGAGGCCAGGGGAGTGCAACTAATGAAAAACTGTTTTTT.